A single T cell receptor beta chain is shown here with its context. Germline V gene lookup returns CDR1 PRHDT and CDR2 FYEKMQ (reference sequence). J lost 0 bases, V lost 3 bases, and 5 bases had no gene match. This CDR3 spans 16 amino acids. The data stem from a study of blood T cell repertoires in COVID-19. Some clones are missing from TCRdb's copy, which holds only in-frame ones; the method was immunoSEQ multiplex PCR. The sample shows roughly 330,000 clones, 88% of them seen only once. The sample was peripheral blood. V gene TRBV13 combines with J gene TRBJ2-3; the match to TRBD1 covers 8 bases. This TCR came from a woman in her 50s with active or convalescent COVID-19. CDR3 in DNA: TGTGCCAGCAGCTTGGGACAGGCGTACAGCACAGATACGCAGTATTTT. It is translated as CASSLGQAYSTDTQYF.